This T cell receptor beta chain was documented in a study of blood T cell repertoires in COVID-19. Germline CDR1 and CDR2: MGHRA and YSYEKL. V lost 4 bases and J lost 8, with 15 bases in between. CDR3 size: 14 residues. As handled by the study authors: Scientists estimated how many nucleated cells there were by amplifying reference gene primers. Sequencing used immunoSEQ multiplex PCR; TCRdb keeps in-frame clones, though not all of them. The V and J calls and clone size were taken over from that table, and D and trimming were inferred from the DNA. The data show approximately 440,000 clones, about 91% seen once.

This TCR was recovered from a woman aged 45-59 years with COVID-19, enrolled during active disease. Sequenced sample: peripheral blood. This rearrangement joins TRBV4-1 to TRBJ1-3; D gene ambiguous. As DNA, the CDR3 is TGCGCCAGCAGCCTCTTCATAGCCGCAGACACCATATATTTT. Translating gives CASSLFIAADTIYF.